This T cell receptor (beta chain) was retrieved from a study of blood T cell repertoires in COVID-19. Germline V gene sequence: CDR1 LNHNV, CDR2 YYDKDF (reference sequence). This CDR3 has 15 amino acids. Trimming took off 3 bases at V and 1 base at J, with 13 bases between the two ends. TCRdb's table, derived via immunoSEQ multiplex PCR, lists solely in-frame clones and lacks some. The sample lists some 100,000 clones; roughly 86% were seen once. The clonotype originates from a woman aged 55-70 years with acute or convalescent COVID-19. V gene TRBV15 combines with J gene TRBJ2-7; D possibly corresponds to TRBD1 (6 bases). The sample comprised peripheral blood. Here the CDR3 DNA reads TGTGCCACCAGCAGTCCGACAGGCCCGTCCTACGAGCAGTACTTC. Encoded protein: CATSSPTGPSYEQYF. The complete variable domain, with remaining parts taken from reference TRBV15 and TRBJ2-7, reads DAMVIQNPRYQVTQFGKPVTLSCSQTLNHNVMYWYQQKSSQAPKLLFHYYDKDFNNEADTPDNFQSRRPNTSFCFLDIRSPGLGDTAMYLCATSSPTGPSYEQYFGPGTRLTVT.